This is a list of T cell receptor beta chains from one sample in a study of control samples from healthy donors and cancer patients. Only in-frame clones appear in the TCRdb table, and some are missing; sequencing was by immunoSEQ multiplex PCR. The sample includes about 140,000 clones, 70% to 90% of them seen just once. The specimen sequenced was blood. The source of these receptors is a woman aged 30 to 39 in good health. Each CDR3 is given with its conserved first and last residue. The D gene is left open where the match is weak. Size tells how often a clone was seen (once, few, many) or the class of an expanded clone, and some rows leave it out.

cdr3_nt: TGTGCCAGCAGCCCCCTCGGGCTGAACACCGGGGAGCTGTTTTTT; cdr3_aa: CASSPLGLNTGELFF; clone_size: .; v_call: TRBV11-2; d_call: .; j_call: TRBJ2-2
cdr3_nt: TGTGCCAGTAGTATTCTCCAGCCATGGGGCTATGGCTACACCTTC; cdr3_aa: CASSILQPWGYGYTF; clone_size: .; v_call: TRBV19; d_call: .; j_call: TRBJ1-2
cdr3_nt: TGTGCCAGCAGTTACGGGGGTAGCGGGGTTTACAATGAGCAGTTCTTC; cdr3_aa: CASSYGGSGVYNEQFF; clone_size: .; v_call: TRBV6-5; d_call: TRBD2; j_call: TRBJ2-1
cdr3_nt: TGTGCCAGCAACGGACAGGGAGGGGTTGCTGAAGCTTTCTTT; cdr3_aa: CASNGQGGVAEAFF; clone_size: .; v_call: TRBV2; d_call: TRBD1; j_call: TRBJ1-1
cdr3_nt: TGTGCCAGCAGAGGCGAACCGAGCTCCTACGAGCAGTACTTC; cdr3_aa: CASRGEPSSYEQYF; clone_size: once; v_call: TRBV28; d_call: .; j_call: TRBJ2-7
cdr3_nt: TGTGCCAGCAGGAGAATTAGATTGGGTCTAGCCAAAAACATTCAGTACTTC; cdr3_aa: CASRRIRLGLAKNIQYF; clone_size: .; v_call: TRBV6-4; d_call: .; j_call: TRBJ2-4
cdr3_nt: TGTGCCAGCTCACCCTCGGGGTCCTACGAGCAGTACTTC; cdr3_aa: CASSPSGSYEQYF; clone_size: few; v_call: TRBV18; d_call: .; j_call: TRBJ2-7
cdr3_nt: TGCAGCGTTGAGGGGGATGGCTACACCTTC; cdr3_aa: CSVEGDGYTF; clone_size: .; v_call: TRBV29-1; d_call: .; j_call: TRBJ1-2
cdr3_nt: TGCGCCAGCAGCACGACAGGGGTTAATGAAAAACTGTTTTTT; cdr3_aa: CASSTTGVNEKLFF; clone_size: .; v_call: TRBV5-1; d_call: TRBD1; j_call: TRBJ1-4
cdr3_nt: TGCGCCAGCAGCCCCCAGGGGGGGGAGAGGGAAAAACTGTTTTTT; cdr3_aa: CASSPQGGEREKLFF; clone_size: .; v_call: TRBV5-1; d_call: TRBD1; j_call: TRBJ1-4
cdr3_nt: TGTGCCCCACACCCGGGGTCCTACAATGAGCAGTTCTTC; cdr3_aa: CAPHPGSYNEQFF; clone_size: once; v_call: TRBV28; d_call: .; j_call: TRBJ2-1
cdr3_nt: TGTGCCAGCAGCTTACAGACAGGGCTTCAGGATACGCAGTATTTT; cdr3_aa: CASSLQTGLQDTQYF; clone_size: .; v_call: TRBV7-2; d_call: TRBD1; j_call: TRBJ2-3
cdr3_nt: TGTGCCAGTAGTATCGGGCCCCCCCCCACGACGGGTAGCAATCAGCCCCAGCATTTT; cdr3_aa: CASSIGPPPTTGSNQPQHF; clone_size: .; v_call: TRBV19; d_call: .; j_call: TRBJ1-5
cdr3_nt: TGTGCCACCTCAAGGACGGTCTACGAGCAGTACTTC; cdr3_aa: CATSRTVYEQYF; clone_size: .; v_call: TRBV7-2; d_call: .; j_call: TRBJ2-7
cdr3_nt: TGTGCCAGCAGCTTGGTTGGCGGGAACAATGAGCAGTTCTTC; cdr3_aa: CASSLVGGNNEQFF; clone_size: .; v_call: TRBV7-2; d_call: .; j_call: TRBJ2-1
cdr3_nt: TGTGCCAGCAGCTTGGCGGGTGGGGCCAACGTCCTGACTTTC; cdr3_aa: CASSLAGGANVLTF; clone_size: once; v_call: TRBV5-6; d_call: .; j_call: TRBJ2-6
cdr3_nt: TGTGCCAGCAGTCGAGGGGTTCTCTCACCCCTCCACTTT; cdr3_aa: CASSRGVLSPLHF; clone_size: .; v_call: TRBV2; d_call: .; j_call: TRBJ1-6
cdr3_nt: TGTGCCAGAAGCTCGGGACAGGGCTTTTGCAATGAGCAGTTCTTC; cdr3_aa: CARSSGQGFCNEQFF; clone_size: .; v_call: TRBV5-3; d_call: TRBD1; j_call: TRBJ2-1
cdr3_nt: TGTGCCAGTAGTATGTACGGGGGTAAGGACTATGGCTACACCTTC; cdr3_aa: CASSMYGGKDYGYTF; clone_size: .; v_call: TRBV19; d_call: .; j_call: TRBJ1-2
cdr3_nt: TGTGCCAGCAGTATGGGGCAATGGGAAAAACTGTTTTTT; cdr3_aa: CASSMGQWEKLFF; clone_size: .; v_call: TRBV2; d_call: .; j_call: TRBJ1-4
cdr3_nt: TGTGCCAGCAGTCCCTCGAGGGGTTATGGAAACACCATATATTTT; cdr3_aa: CASSPSRGYGNTIYF; clone_size: .; v_call: TRBV28; d_call: .; j_call: TRBJ1-3
cdr3_nt: TGTGCCATCAGTGAGATTTTAGGGACAGGGGGCGACCAGCCCCAGCATTTT; cdr3_aa: CAISEILGTGGDQPQHF; clone_size: .; v_call: TRBV10-3; d_call: TRBD1; j_call: TRBJ1-5
cdr3_nt: TGTGCCAGCAGCTTAGTGTTATGGGGACCCACAGATACGCAGTATTTT; cdr3_aa: CASSLVLWGPTDTQYF; clone_size: .; v_call: TRBV7-2; d_call: .; j_call: TRBJ2-3
cdr3_nt: TGTGCCAGCAGCTTAGAGATGGGTGAGCAGTTCTTC; cdr3_aa: CASSLEMGEQFF; clone_size: .; v_call: TRBV11-3; d_call: .; j_call: TRBJ2-1
cdr3_nt: TGTGCCAGCAGTGACAAGACAGGGCCGCTTGGTGAAGCTTTCTTT; cdr3_aa: CASSDKTGPLGEAFF; clone_size: .; v_call: TRBV6-1; d_call: TRBD1; j_call: TRBJ1-1
cdr3_nt: TGTGCCAGCGGACTAGCGGGAGGTGGTGAGACCCAGTACTTC; cdr3_aa: CASGLAGGGETQYF; clone_size: .; v_call: TRBV19; d_call: TRBD2; j_call: TRBJ2-5
cdr3_nt: TGTGCCAGCAGTGAAAACAGGGGAACTACTGAAGCTTTCTTT; cdr3_aa: CASSENRGTTEAFF; clone_size: .; v_call: TRBV6-1; d_call: TRBD1; j_call: TRBJ1-1
cdr3_nt: TGTGCCAGCAGCTTTCCCGACTCTGGGGCCAACGTCCTGACTTTC; cdr3_aa: CASSFPDSGANVLTF; clone_size: .; v_call: TRBV11-2; d_call: .; j_call: TRBJ2-6
cdr3_nt: TGCGCCAGCAGCCCGGGCCGCGGGGGGAGCTCCTACAATGAGCAGTTCTTC; cdr3_aa: CASSPGRGGSSYNEQFF; clone_size: .; v_call: TRBV5-1; d_call: TRBD2; j_call: TRBJ2-1
cdr3_nt: TGTGCCAGCAGCCCACCGACGGGCGCTAACTATGGCTACACCTTC; cdr3_aa: CASSPPTGANYGYTF; clone_size: .; v_call: TRBV7-8; d_call: .; j_call: TRBJ1-2
cdr3_nt: TGTGCCAGCAGCCCGCAGGGGGCGAGCTCCTACGAGCAGTACTTC; cdr3_aa: CASSPQGASSYEQYF; clone_size: .; v_call: TRBV7-2; d_call: TRBD1; j_call: TRBJ2-7
cdr3_nt: TGCAGCGCGGGGGGCCTAGATGGCTACACCTTC; cdr3_aa: CSAGGLDGYTF; clone_size: .; v_call: TRBV29-1; d_call: .; j_call: TRBJ1-2
cdr3_nt: TGTGCCAGCAGCTTAGAGTCACGGGTTACTGAAAAACTGTTTTTT; cdr3_aa: CASSLESRVTEKLFF; clone_size: .; v_call: TRBV7-9; d_call: .; j_call: TRBJ1-4
cdr3_nt: TGTGCCAGCAGCCAAGATCCCTACAGTAGGGTCCAGCCCCAGCATTTT; cdr3_aa: CASSQDPYSRVQPQHF; clone_size: .; v_call: TRBV3-1/TRBV3-2; d_call: .; j_call: TRBJ1-5
cdr3_nt: TGTGCCAGCAGTCCAACCCTCCCTAGCGGACAAGAGACCCAGTACTTC; cdr3_aa: CASSPTLPSGQETQYF; clone_size: .; v_call: TRBV7-6; d_call: TRBD2; j_call: TRBJ2-5
cdr3_nt: TGTGCCAGTCTGGTCGCCAACGGGAACACTGAAGCTTTCTTT; cdr3_aa: CASLVANGNTEAFF; clone_size: .; v_call: TRBV13; d_call: .; j_call: TRBJ1-1
cdr3_nt: TGTGCCAGCAAACCCGCTGGGGGAACCTACGAGCAGTACTTC; cdr3_aa: CASKPAGGTYEQYF; clone_size: .; v_call: TRBV6-5; d_call: .; j_call: TRBJ2-7
cdr3_nt: TGCGCCAGCAGCTTGGACTCTCCCACGAGGGGTCTTCGAAACACCATATATTTT; cdr3_aa: CASSLDSPTRGLRNTIYF; clone_size: few; v_call: TRBV5-1; d_call: .; j_call: TRBJ1-3
cdr3_nt: TGTGCCAGCAGCTTAGGGCTAGCGGGACTCGGGTACGAGCAGTACTTC; cdr3_aa: CASSLGLAGLGYEQYF; clone_size: .; v_call: TRBV7-2; d_call: TRBD2; j_call: TRBJ2-7
cdr3_nt: TGTGCCAGCAGTCCTCAGCACGGAGTGGCAGATACGCAGTATTTT; cdr3_aa: CASSPQHGVADTQYF; clone_size: .; v_call: TRBV6-5; d_call: .; j_call: TRBJ2-3
cdr3_nt: TGTGCCAGCAGTTTAAAAGCGAACACTGAAGCTTTCTTT; cdr3_aa: CASSLKANTEAFF; clone_size: .; v_call: TRBV12-3/TRBV12-4; d_call: .; j_call: TRBJ1-1
cdr3_nt: TGTGCCAGCAGCCAAGATCCGCCCGGGCCGCGCTACACCTTC; cdr3_aa: CASSQDPPGPRYTF; clone_size: .; v_call: TRBV4-2; d_call: .; j_call: TRBJ1-2
cdr3_nt: TGTGCCAGCACCGCATTCAGGGGAGTCGGCGAGCAGTACTTC; cdr3_aa: CASTAFRGVGEQYF; clone_size: .; v_call: TRBV5-6; d_call: .; j_call: TRBJ2-7
cdr3_nt: TGTGCCAGCAGCAAATTTCGACAGGGACAGACCCAGTACTTC; cdr3_aa: CASSKFRQGQTQYF; clone_size: .; v_call: TRBV5-8; d_call: TRBD1; j_call: TRBJ2-5
cdr3_nt: TGCGCCAGCAGCTTGGTAGACCCAACTAATGAAAAACTGTTTTTT; cdr3_aa: CASSLVDPTNEKLFF; clone_size: few; v_call: TRBV5-1; d_call: .; j_call: TRBJ1-4
cdr3_nt: TGTGCCAGCACCACAGGGACAGGGACCTACAATGAGCAGTTCTTC; cdr3_aa: CASTTGTGTYNEQFF; clone_size: .; v_call: TRBV7-3; d_call: TRBD1; j_call: TRBJ2-1
cdr3_nt: TGTGCCAGCAGTTCCATAGCAGAGGGGTACAATGAGCAGTTCTTC; cdr3_aa: CASSSIAEGYNEQFF; clone_size: .; v_call: TRBV6-2/TRBV6-3; d_call: .; j_call: TRBJ2-1
cdr3_nt: TGCGCCAGCAGTCAACAGGGGTCTCAGCCCCAGCATTTT; cdr3_aa: CASSQQGSQPQHF; clone_size: .; v_call: TRBV10-2; d_call: TRBD1; j_call: TRBJ1-5
cdr3_nt: TGTGCCAGCAGTGCCTCCCGCAGGGGAGGTTTCCACTTT; cdr3_aa: CASSASRRGGFHF; clone_size: .; v_call: TRBV28; d_call: .; j_call: TRBJ1-6
cdr3_nt: TGCGCCAGCAGAAGGGACAGGGGGCTTGTCACTGAAGCTTTCTTT; cdr3_aa: CASRRDRGLVTEAFF; clone_size: once; v_call: TRBV5-1; d_call: TRBD1; j_call: TRBJ1-1
cdr3_nt: TGTGCCAGCAGTGAAGTTTCGGGAGCCAAAAACATTCAGTACTTC; cdr3_aa: CASSEVSGAKNIQYF; clone_size: .; v_call: TRBV6-1; d_call: .; j_call: TRBJ2-4